One sample yielded the 3 T cell receptor beta chains listed below, sequenced in a study of blood T cell repertoires in COVID-19. Sequencing used immunoSEQ multiplex PCR; TCRdb keeps in-frame clones, though not all of them. The data contain 55,000 to 85,000 clones, roughly 84% of them singletons. The sample taken for sequencing was peripheral blood. These receptors originate from a woman aged 18-29 years with acute or convalescent COVID-19.

The chain carries TRBV7-2 and TRBJ1-1; 9 bases agree with TRBD1. CDR1 and CDR2 (germline): SGHTA, FQGNSA. Losses at the gene ends were 2 bases for V and 10 bases for J; bases not matched to a gene: 5. This CDR3 comprises 13 residues. CDR3 protein: CASSLRDRDPAFF. The CDR3 DNA follows: TGTGCCAGCAGCTTAAGGGACAGGGATCCAGCTTTCTTT.

The gene calls are TRBV28 and TRBJ1-5; D unclear. The CDR3 extends over 14 amino acids. V lost 5 bases and J 3 bases, leaving 11 bases between the germline ends. CDR1 and CDR2 (germline): MDHEN, SYDVKM. The chain's CDR3 is CASSLSVPNQPQHF. CDR3 DNA sequence: TGTGCCAGCAGTCTTTCTGTCCCCAATCAGCCCCAGCATTTT.

This chain joins TRBV9 and TRBJ2-5, with 9 bases that match TRBD1. V shed 0 bases, J shed 4 bases, and the junction held 10 bases outside the gene matches. CDR3 length: 17 amino acids. Germline values: CDR1 SGDLS, CDR2 YYNGEE. Here the CDR3 DNA reads TGTGCCAGCAGCGTAGGTACCGGGACAGGGCTGGGAGAGACCCAGTACTTC. Translation gives CASSVGTGTGLGETQYF.